This T cell receptor (beta chain) was sequenced for a study of identifying expanded T cells in peripheral blood. Study results and limitations: Technical replicates showed about 1.1 changed clones; roughly two weeks approximately 15; four weeks 19. Variance in clone template counts between roughly two-week samples significantly increased with total template count across all healthy donors.

CDR1 and CDR2 (germline): LNHDA, SQIVND (reference sequence). The CDR3 is 15 amino acids. The V end was cut by 4 bases, the J end by 8 bases, with 17 bases between. Data came from immunoSEQ multiplex PCR; TCRdb stores just in-frame clones and leaves some out. The table has tens of thousands of clones, 84% seen once. During the collection period, no donor immune events like infections were recorded. As to this clone: As yet, its antigen is unknown.

The sequencing input was blood. The rearrangement joins TRBV19 to TRBJ2-2; D is perhaps TRBD2 (5 bases). The receptor was isolated from a person aged 18 to 75 in good health. The CDR3 spells CASSNEYSRTGELFF. CDR3 coding DNA: TGTGCCAGTAGTAACGAATACAGTCGGACTGGGGAGCTGTTTTTT.